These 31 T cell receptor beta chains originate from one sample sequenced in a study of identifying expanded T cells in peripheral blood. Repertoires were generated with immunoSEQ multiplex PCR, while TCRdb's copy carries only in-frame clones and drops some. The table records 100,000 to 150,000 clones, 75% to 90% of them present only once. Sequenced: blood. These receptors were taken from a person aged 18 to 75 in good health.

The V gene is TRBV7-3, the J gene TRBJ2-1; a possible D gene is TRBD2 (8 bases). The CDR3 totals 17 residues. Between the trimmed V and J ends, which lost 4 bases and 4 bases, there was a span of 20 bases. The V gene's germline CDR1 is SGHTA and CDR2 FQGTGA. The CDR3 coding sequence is TGTGCCAGCAGCTCCGAGACAGGGCGCGGGGGGTACAATGAGCAGTTCTTC. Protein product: CASSSETGRGGYNEQFF.

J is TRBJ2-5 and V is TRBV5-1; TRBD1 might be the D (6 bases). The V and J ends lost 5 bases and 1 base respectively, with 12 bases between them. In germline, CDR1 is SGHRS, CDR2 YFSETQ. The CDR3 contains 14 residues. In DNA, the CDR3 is TGCGCCAGCAGTAGCAGGACAGCCCAAGAGACCCAGTACTTC. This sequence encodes CASSSRTAQETQYF.

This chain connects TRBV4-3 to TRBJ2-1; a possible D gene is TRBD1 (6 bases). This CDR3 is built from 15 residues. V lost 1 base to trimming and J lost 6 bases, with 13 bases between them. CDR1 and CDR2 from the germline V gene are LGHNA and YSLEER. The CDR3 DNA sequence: TGCGCCAGCAGCCAAGGGGCAGGGGCTGGCAATGAGCAGTTCTTC. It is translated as CASSQGAGAGNEQFF.

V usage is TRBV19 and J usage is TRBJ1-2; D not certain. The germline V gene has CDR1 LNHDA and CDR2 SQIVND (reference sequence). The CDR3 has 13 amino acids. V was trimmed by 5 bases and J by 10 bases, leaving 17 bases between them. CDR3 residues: CASSGGLEGLYTF. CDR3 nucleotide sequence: TGTGCCAGTAGTGGCGGATTGGAGGGCCTCTACACCTTC.

CDR3: CASSRPSAGGSSYNEQFF. In nucleotides, the CDR3 is TGTGCCAGCAGTCGTCCTTCAGCGGGAGGGAGCTCCTACAATGAGCAGTTCTTC. V gene TRBV5-4 combines with J gene TRBJ2-1; 10 nucleotides line up with TRBD2. Germline values: CDR1 SGHNT, CDR2 YYREEE (reference sequence). This CDR3 spans 18 amino acids. V dropped 5 bases and J dropped 0; count of bases not matched to a gene: 11.

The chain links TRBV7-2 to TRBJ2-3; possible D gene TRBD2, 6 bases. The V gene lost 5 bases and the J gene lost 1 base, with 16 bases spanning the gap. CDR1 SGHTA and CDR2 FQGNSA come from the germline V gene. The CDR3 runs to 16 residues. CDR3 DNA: TGTGCCAGCAGCCTGTCTAGCGCTTACGGCACAGATACGCAGTATTTT. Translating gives CASSLSSAYGTDTQYF.

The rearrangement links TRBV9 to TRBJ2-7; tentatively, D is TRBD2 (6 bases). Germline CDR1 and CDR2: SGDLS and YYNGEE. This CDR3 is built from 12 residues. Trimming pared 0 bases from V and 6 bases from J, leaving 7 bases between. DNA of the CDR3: TGTGCCAGCAGCGTAGGAGCGGGCGAGCAGTACTTC. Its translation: CASSVGAGEQYF.

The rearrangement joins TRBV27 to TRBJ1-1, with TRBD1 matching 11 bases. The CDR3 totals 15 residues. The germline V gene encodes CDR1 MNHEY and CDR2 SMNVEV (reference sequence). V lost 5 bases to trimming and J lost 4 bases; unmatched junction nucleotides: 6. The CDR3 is CASSPGQGAGTEAFF. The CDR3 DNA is TGTGCCAGCAGTCCAGGACAGGGGGCCGGCACTGAAGCTTTCTTT.

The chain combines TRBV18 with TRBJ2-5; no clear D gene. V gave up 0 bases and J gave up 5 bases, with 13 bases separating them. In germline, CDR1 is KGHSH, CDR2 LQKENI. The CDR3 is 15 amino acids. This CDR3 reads CASSPPQDHLETQYF. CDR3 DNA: TGTGCCAGCTCACCACCCCAGGACCACCTGGAGACCCAGTACTTC.

Written as DNA, the CDR3 is TGTGCCAGCAGTTCAGGGACAAGCGAGGAGACCCAGTACTTC. Amino acid sequence: CASSSGTSEETQYF. The chain couples TRBV9 to TRBJ2-5, with a weak D call TRBD1 (6 bases). The germline V gene encodes CDR1 SGDLS and CDR2 YYNGEE. The CDR3 contains 14 residues. V shed 5 bases and J shed 5 bases, with 16 bases lying between them.

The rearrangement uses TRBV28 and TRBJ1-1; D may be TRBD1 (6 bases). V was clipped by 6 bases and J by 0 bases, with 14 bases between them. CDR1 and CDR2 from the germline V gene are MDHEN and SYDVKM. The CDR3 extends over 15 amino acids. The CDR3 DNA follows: TGTGCCAGCAGCCTTGGGGGGGCGATGAACACTGAAGCTTTCTTT. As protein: CASSLGGAMNTEAFF.

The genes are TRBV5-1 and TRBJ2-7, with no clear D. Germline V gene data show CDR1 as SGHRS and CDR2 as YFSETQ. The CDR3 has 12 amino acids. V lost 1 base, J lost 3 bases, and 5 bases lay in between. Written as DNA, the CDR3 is TGCGCCAGCAGCTTGAGGCGCTACGAGCAGTACTTC. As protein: CASSLRRYEQYF.

The CDR3 sequence: CASSLYGGDSYEQYF. The CDR3 coding sequence is TGTGCCAGCAGTTTATATGGCGGGGACTCCTACGAGCAGTACTTC. The chain recombines TRBV28 with TRBJ2-7, with D possibly TRBD2 on 6 matching bases. The V gene's germline CDR1 is MDHEN and CDR2 SYDVKM. The germline V and J ends were trimmed by 1 base and 0 bases, with 10 bases remaining between them. The CDR3 extends over 15 amino acids.

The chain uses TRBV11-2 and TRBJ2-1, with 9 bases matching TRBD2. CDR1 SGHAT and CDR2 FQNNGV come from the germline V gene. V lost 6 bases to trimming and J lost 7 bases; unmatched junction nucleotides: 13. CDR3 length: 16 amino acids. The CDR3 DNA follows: TGTGCCAGCAGGTCTCGCGGGGGGGCCTCGGGGAATGAGCAGTTCTTC. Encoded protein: CASRSRGGASGNEQFF.

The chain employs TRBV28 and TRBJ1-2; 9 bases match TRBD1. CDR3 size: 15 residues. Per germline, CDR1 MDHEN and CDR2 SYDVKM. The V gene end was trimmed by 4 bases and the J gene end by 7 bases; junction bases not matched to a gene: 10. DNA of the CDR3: TGTGCCAGCAGTTCCGGGACAGGGAGCTTCGGTGGCTACACCTTC. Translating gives CASSSGTGSFGGYTF.

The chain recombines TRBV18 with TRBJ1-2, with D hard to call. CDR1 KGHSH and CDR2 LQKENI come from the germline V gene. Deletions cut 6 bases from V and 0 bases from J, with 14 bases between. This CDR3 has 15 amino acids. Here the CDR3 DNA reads TGTGCCAGCTCTCCGCCAGGCCACACTAACTATGGCTACACCTTC. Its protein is CASSPPGHTNYGYTF.

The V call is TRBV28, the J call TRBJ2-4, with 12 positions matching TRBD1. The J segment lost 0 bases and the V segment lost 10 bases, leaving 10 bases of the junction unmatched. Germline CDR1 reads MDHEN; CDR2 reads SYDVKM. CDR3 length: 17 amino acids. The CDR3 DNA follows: TGTGCCACTTCCTCGGGACAGGGGGCTATAGCCAAAAACATTCAGTACTTC. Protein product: CATSSGQGAIAKNIQYF.

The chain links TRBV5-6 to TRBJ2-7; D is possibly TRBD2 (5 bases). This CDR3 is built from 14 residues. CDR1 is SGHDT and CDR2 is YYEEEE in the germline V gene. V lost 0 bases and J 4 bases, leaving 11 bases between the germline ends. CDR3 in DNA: TGTGCCAGCAGCTTGGATGGACGGGGTTACGAGCAGTACTTC. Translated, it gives CASSLDGRGYEQYF.

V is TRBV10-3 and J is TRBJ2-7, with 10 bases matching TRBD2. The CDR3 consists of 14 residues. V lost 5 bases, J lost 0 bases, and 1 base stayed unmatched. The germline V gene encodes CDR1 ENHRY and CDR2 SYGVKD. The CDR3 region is CAISPSGGSYEQYF. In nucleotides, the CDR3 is TGTGCCATCAGTCCTAGCGGGGGCTCCTACGAGCAGTACTTC.

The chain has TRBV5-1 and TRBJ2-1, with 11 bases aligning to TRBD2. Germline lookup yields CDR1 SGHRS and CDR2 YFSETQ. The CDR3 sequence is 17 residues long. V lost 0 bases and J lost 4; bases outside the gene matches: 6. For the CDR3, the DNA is TGCGCCAGCAGCTTGGCTCCTAGCGGGGGGTCATACAATGAGCAGTTCTTC. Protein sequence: CASSLAPSGGSYNEQFF.

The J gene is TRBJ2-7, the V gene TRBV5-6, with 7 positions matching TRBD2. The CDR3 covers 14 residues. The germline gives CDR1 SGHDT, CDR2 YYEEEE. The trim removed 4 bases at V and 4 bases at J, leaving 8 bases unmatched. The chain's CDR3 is CASSLPSGWYEQYF. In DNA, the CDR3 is TGTGCCAGCAGCCTCCCTAGCGGTTGGTACGAGCAGTACTTC.

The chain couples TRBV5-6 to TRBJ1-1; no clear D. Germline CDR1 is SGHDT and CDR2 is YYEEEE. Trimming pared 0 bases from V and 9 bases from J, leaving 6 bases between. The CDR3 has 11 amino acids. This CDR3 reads CASSLAGQAFF. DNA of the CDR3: TGTGCCAGCAGCTTGGCCGGACAAGCTTTCTTT.

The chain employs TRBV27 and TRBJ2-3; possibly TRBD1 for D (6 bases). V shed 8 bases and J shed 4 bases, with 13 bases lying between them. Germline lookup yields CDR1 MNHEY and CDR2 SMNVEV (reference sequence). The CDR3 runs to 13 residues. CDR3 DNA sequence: TGTGCCAGCGGGGGCTACACCGCAGATACGCAGTATTTT. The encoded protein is CASGGYTADTQYF.

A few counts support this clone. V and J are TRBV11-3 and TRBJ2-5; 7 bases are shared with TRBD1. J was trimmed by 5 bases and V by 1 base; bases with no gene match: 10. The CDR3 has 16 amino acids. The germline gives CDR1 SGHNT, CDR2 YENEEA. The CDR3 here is CASSLGDSTWGETQYF. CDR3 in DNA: TGTGCCAGCAGCTTAGGGGACAGCACCTGGGGGGAGACCCAGTACTTC.

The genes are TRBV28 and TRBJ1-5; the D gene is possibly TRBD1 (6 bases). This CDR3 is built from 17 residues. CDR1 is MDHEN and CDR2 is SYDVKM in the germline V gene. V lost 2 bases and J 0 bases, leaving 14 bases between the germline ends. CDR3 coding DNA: TGTGCCAGCAGTTTACCCTTCTCAGGGGCTAGCAATCAGCCCCAGCATTTT. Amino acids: CASSLPFSGASNQPQHF.

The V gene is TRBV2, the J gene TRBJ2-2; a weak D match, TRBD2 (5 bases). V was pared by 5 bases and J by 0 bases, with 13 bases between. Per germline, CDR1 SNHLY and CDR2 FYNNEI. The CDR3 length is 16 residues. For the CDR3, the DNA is TGTGCCAGCAGTCCCGGAGGCCTCGCGAACACCGGGGAGCTGTTTTTT. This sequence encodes CASSPGGLANTGELFF.

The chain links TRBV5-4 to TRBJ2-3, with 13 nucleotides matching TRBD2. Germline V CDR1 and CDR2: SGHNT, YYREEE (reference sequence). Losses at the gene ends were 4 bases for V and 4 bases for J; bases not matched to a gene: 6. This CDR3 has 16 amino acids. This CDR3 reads CASSPGTSGKADTQYF. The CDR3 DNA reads TGTGCCAGCAGCCCCGGGACTAGCGGGAAAGCAGATACGCAGTATTTT.

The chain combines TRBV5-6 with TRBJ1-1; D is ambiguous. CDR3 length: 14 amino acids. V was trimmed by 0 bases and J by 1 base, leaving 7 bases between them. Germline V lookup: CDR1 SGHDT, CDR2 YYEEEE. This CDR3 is CASSLVVPNTEAFF. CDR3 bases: TGTGCCAGCAGCTTGGTTGTCCCGAACACTGAAGCTTTCTTT.

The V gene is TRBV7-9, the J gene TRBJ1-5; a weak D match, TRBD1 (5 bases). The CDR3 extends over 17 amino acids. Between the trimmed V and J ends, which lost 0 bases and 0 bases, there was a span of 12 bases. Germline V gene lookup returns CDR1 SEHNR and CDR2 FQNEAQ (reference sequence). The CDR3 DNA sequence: TGTGCCAGCAGCTTAGCTGCCGGACAATTTAGCAATCAGCCCCAGCATTTT. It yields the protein CASSLAAGQFSNQPQHF.

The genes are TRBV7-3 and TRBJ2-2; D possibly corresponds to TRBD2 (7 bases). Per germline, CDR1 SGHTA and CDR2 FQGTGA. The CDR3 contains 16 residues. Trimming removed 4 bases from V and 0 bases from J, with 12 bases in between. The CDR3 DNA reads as TGTGCCAGCAGCTCGGGGGGCCCTGCGAACACCGGGGAGCTGTTTTTT. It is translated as CASSSGGPANTGELFF.

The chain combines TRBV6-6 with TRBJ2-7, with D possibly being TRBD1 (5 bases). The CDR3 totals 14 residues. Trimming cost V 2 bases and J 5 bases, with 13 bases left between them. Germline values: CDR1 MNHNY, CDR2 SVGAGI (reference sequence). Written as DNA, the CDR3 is TGTGCCAGCAGTTACGTTTCCAGGGTCCACGAGCAGTACTTC. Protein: CASSYVSRVHEQYF.